These 28 T cell receptor beta chains came from one sample sequenced in a study of post-analysis software for immune sequencing data. Overall study findings and caveats: Controls showed lower frequencies than patients for 5 or 6 TRBV segments, and TRBV5-6, TRBV5-1 and TRBV20-1 were among these.

The antigens for these receptors are not known. Unique molecular identifiers had been added to the TCR beta cDNA libraries. From the PCR reads, TCRdb called clonotypes with MiXCR, one entry per CDR3 protein. The sample has about 810,000 distinct CDR3 sequences; roughly 58% are singletons. Material for sequencing was blood. These receptors came from a girl under 18 with multiple sclerosis.

The rearrangement uses TRBV4-1 and TRBJ1-5; tentatively, D is TRBD1 (5 bases). Trimming removed 4 bases at V and 8 bases at J, with 18 bases between. CDR1 and CDR2 (germline): MGHRA, YSYEKL. The CDR3 is 15 amino acids. The CDR3, as DNA: TGCGCCAGCAGCCGAAGGGGACCCTCCGGTGAGCCCCAGCATTTT. This gives the protein CASSRRGPSGEPQHF.

This chain links TRBV20-1 with TRBJ2-5; 8 bases match TRBD1. Trimming took 0 bases from V and 4 from J; bases not matched to a gene: 7. The CDR3 has 15 residues. Germline-derived CDR1 and CDR2 are DFQATT and SNEGSKA (reference sequence). The CDR3 reads CSARDPGQGGETQYF. The CDR3 nucleotides read TGCAGTGCTAGAGATCCCGGACAGGGCGGAGAGACCCAGTACTTC.

The V and J genes are TRBV29-1 and TRBJ2-7; 8 bases are a match to TRBD1. CDR1 and CDR2 (germline): SQVTM, ANQGSEA. CDR3 size: 13 residues. V was clipped by 4 bases and J by 2 bases; unmatched bases: 4. The CDR3 DNA is TGCAGCGTTGTGGTACAGGGGGCCTACGAGCAGTACTTC. Its protein is CSVVVQGAYEQYF.

The chain has TRBV5-1 and TRBJ1-2; a weak D match, TRBD1 (5 bases). The CDR3 length is 15 residues. Germline CDR1 reads SGHRS; CDR2 reads YFSETQ. Trimming took 2 bases from V and 6 from J, leaving 17 bases between them. CDR3 protein: CASSFTGTRGDGYTF. In DNA form, the CDR3 reads TGCGCCAGCAGCTTTACGGGAACAAGGGGCGATGGCTACACCTTC.

The V call is TRBV7-6, the J call TRBJ2-7; D ambiguous. The V end was cut by 4 bases, the J end by 3 bases, with 10 bases between. Per germline, CDR1 SGHVS and CDR2 FNYEAQ. The CDR3 spans 13 residues. CDR3 region: CASSSTDGYEQYF. The CDR3 DNA reads TGTGCCAGCAGCTCGACGGACGGCTACGAGCAGTACTTC.

This clonotype has just a few counts. The chain links TRBV5-1 to TRBJ2-3, with 12 bases aligning to TRBD1. CDR3 length: 17 amino acids. The ends lost 4 bases at V and 4 bases at J; junction bases unmatched: 10. Germline CDR1 SGHRS, CDR2 YFSETQ. CDR3 in DNA: TGCGCCAGCAGCAGATTGCGGGACAGGGGGCTGTCAGATACGCAGTATTTT. It yields the protein CASSRLRDRGLSDTQYF.

V gene TRBV7-8 combines with J gene TRBJ2-6; 9 positions agree with TRBD1. The CDR3 sequence is 19 residues long. V trimming: 2 bases; J trimming: 2 bases; junction bases outside the gene matches: 10. Germline values: CDR1 SGHVS, CDR2 FQNEAQ. The CDR3, as DNA: TGTGCCAGCAGCTTAAAAACTCCGGGACAGGGCGCTGGGGCCAACGTCCTGACTTTC. Encoded protein: CASSLKTPGQGAGANVLTF.

This clonotype was counted between two and nine times. The chain joins TRBV12-3 or TRBV12-4 to TRBJ2-7, with 10 bases identical to TRBD2. J gave up 0 bases and V 4 bases, and 6 bases lay outside the gene matches. There are 16 residues in the CDR3. For the CDR3, the DNA is TGTGCCAGCAGTTCGGCTAGCGGGAGACCCTCCTACGAGCAGTACTTC. It yields the protein CASSSASGRPSYEQYF.

In regard to this clonotype: One end of the junction does not line up with germline, which may come from a read error. The V call is TRBV7-7, the J call TRBJ2-1; TRBD2 agrees at 7 bases. This CDR3 is built from 15 residues. CDR1 and CDR2 from the germline V gene are SSHAT and FNYEAQ (reference sequence). CDR3 protein: CASSPWAGDYNEQFF. The DNA for the CDR3 is TGTGCTAGCAGCCCCTGGGCGGGAGACTACAATGAGCAGTTCTTC.

The chain joins TRBV9 to TRBJ2-7; 11 nucleotides agree with TRBD2. Germline values: CDR1 SGDLS, CDR2 YYNGEE. The CDR3 is made up of 16 amino acids. V lost 5 bases to trimming and J lost 1 base; unmatched junction nucleotides: 8. The CDR3 loop reads CASSRTGTSGSYEQYF. The DNA of the CDR3 is TGTGCCAGCAGTAGGACCGGGACTAGCGGATCCTACGAGCAGTACTTC. Based on the CDR3 plus reference TRBV9 and TRBJ2-7, the full variable domain is DSGVTQTPKHLITATGQRVTLRCSPRSGDLSVYWYQQSLDQGLQFLIQYYNGEERAKGNILERFSAQQFPDLHSELNLSSLELGDSALYFCASSRTGTSGSYEQYFGPGTRLTVT.

This clonotype was observed a handful of times. This chain links TRBV14 with TRBJ1-2; D call uncertain. Between the trimmed V and J ends, which lost 1 base and 5 bases, there was a span of 11 bases. Germline lookup yields CDR1 SGHDN and CDR2 FVKESK. The CDR3 has 14 residues. CDR3 region: CASSQAIPPYGYTF. The CDR3 DNA follows: TGTGCCAGCAGCCAAGCGATCCCTCCTTATGGCTACACCTTC. The complete variable domain, with remaining parts taken from reference TRBV14 and TRBJ1-2, reads EAGVTQFPSHSVIEKGQTVTLRCDPISGHDNLYWYRRVMGKEIKFLLHFVKESKQDESGMPNNRFLAERTGGTYSTLKVQPAELEDSGVYFCASSQAIPPYGYTFGSGTRLTVV.

The gene calls are TRBV11-1 and TRBJ2-5, with 8 bases identical to TRBD2. Near its end, the DNA agrees better with TRBJ2-7, so the J call may be wrong. The CDR3 is 15 residues long. Per the germline V gene, CDR1 is SGHAT and CDR2 is FQDESV (reference sequence). CDR3 protein: CASSPWERENCEQYF. CDR3 DNA sequence: TGTGCCAGCAGCCCTTGGGAGCGGGAGAACTGCGAGCAGTACTTC.

The J gene is TRBJ2-5, the V gene TRBV15; 7 bases are shared with TRBD2. The J call could be wrong; TRBJ2-7 is a better fit for the DNA end. Germline values: CDR1 LNHNV, CDR2 YYDKDF (reference sequence). The CDR3 consists of 15 residues. The CDR3 DNA is TGTGCCACCAGCAGAGATACCCGGGAGGCCTACGAGCAGTACTTC. It specifies CATSRDTREAYEQYF.

This clonotype was seen only once. This chain uses TRBV5-1 with TRBJ2-3; 8 nucleotides agree with TRBD1. With V trimmed by 7 bases and J by 7 bases, 8 bases remained unmatched. Germline loops: CDR1 SGHRS, CDR2 YFSETQ. CDR3 length: 13 amino acids. The CDR3 bases are TGCGCCAGCTCCGGACAGGGTGGGAATACGCAGTATTTT. It encodes CASSGQGGNTQYF.

The chain uses TRBV5-6 and TRBJ2-6; 7 nucleotides agree with TRBD2. Trimming took 0 bases from V and 5 from J; bases not matched to a gene: 5. This CDR3 contains 16 residues. The germline V gene has CDR1 SGHDT and CDR2 YYEEEE. Written as DNA, the CDR3 is TGTGCCAGCAGCTTGGGGGGGGGAGACAGGGCCAACGTCCTGACTTTC. Amino acid sequence: CASSLGGGDRANVLTF.

This sequence joins TRBV20-1 and TRBJ1-5, with D perhaps matching TRBD1 (5 bases). Germline CDR1 and CDR2: DFQATT and SNEGSKA (reference sequence). V was pared by 3 bases and J by 0 bases, with 9 bases between. The CDR3 spans 14 residues. The CDR3 DNA is TGCAGTGCTAGGTGGGGGGGTAGCAATCAGCCCCAGCATTTT. This sequence encodes CSARWGGSNQPQHF.

The chain is built from TRBV11-2 and TRBJ2-3; TRBD2 agrees at 15 bases. The CDR3 runs 18 residues. Germline V gives CDR1 SGHAT, CDR2 FQNNGV. Unmatched junction bases numbered 4, after V lost 0 bases and J lost 3 bases. The CDR3 reads CASSLDGLAGGRTDTQYF. The DNA of the CDR3 is TGTGCCAGCAGCTTAGACGGACTAGCGGGAGGGCGTACAGATACGCAGTATTTT.

This chain uses TRBV5-1 with TRBJ2-5, with 7 bases matching TRBD1. The assigned J gene may be wrong: the sequence end matches TRBJ2-7 better. The CDR3 runs to 15 residues. Germline CDR1 reads SGHRS; CDR2 reads YFSETQ. The CDR3: CASSPADRPPYEQYF. CDR3 in DNA: TGCGCCAGCAGCCCAGCGGACAGGCCCCCTTACGAGCAGTACTTC.

This chain links TRBV20-1 with TRBJ2-3, with D possibly TRBD2 on 6 matching bases. With 3 bases removed from V and 0 bases from J, the gap between germline ends came to 13 bases. This CDR3 is 15 amino acids long. Germline CDR1 is DFQATT and CDR2 is SNEGSKA (reference sequence). DNA for the CDR3: TGCAGTGCTAGCGTGTCCAGCGGGAGCACAGATACGCAGTATTTT. This codes for CSASVSSGSTDTQYF.

The genes are TRBV6-2 or TRBV6-3 and TRBJ2-2; D remains ambiguous. This CDR3 region has 13 residues. V gave up 2 bases and J gave up 5 bases, with 6 bases separating them. The germline gives CDR1 MNHEY, CDR2 SVGEGT. CDR3 sequence: CASSYQRTGELFF. CDR3 DNA sequence: TGTGCCAGCAGTTACCAGAGGACCGGGGAGCTGTTTTTT.

The chain carries TRBV5-1 and TRBJ2-4; 7 bases are shared with TRBD1. Gene TRBJ2-7 matches the end of the DNA better, so the J call may be wrong. The CDR3 runs to 14 residues. Per the germline V gene, CDR1 is SGHRS and CDR2 is YFSETQ. The CDR3 region is CASSLVGTDYEQYF. DNA of the CDR3: TGCGCCAGCAGCTTGGTAGGGACAGACTACGAGCAGTACTTC.

The chain carries TRBV12-3 or TRBV12-4 and TRBJ2-3, with a possible D match to TRBD1 (5 bases). The CDR3 loop spans 18 amino acids. Between the trimmed V and J ends, which lost 3 bases and 8 bases, there was a span of 27 bases. The CDR3 DNA follows: TGTGCCAGCAGTTTTAGCTGGGGCCACGTCGTAGGGGCAGGTACGCAGTATTTT. As protein: CASSFSWGHVVGAGTQYF.

The CDR3 DNA reads as TGTGCCAGCAGTGATAGGACAGAGGGTTACAATGAGCAGTTCTTC. Its protein is CASSDRTEGYNEQFF. The rearrangement joins TRBV6-1 to TRBJ2-1, with D perhaps TRBD1 (6 bases). There are 15 residues in the CDR3. CDR1 and CDR2 (germline): MNHNS, SASEGT. The germline V and J ends were trimmed by 3 bases and 4 bases, with 13 bases remaining between them.

CDR3 sequence: CASSSDFPYYEQYF. The CDR3 DNA sequence: TGCGCCAGCAGCTCCGACTTTCCCTACTACGAGCAGTACTTC. This chain joins TRBV5-1 and TRBJ2-7; D not resolved. CDR1 and CDR2 (germline): SGHRS, YFSETQ. The V end lost 3 bases, the J end lost 3 bases, and 13 bases lay between the germline ends. The CDR3 consists of 14 residues.

In this sample, this clonotype turned up a few times. The chain recombines TRBV7-9 with TRBJ2-6; TRBD1 aligns across 7 bases. With 0 bases clipped from V and 4 bases from J, the junction kept 9 bases outside the gene matches. CDR1 is SEHNR and CDR2 is FQNEAQ in the germline V gene (reference sequence). This CDR3 region has 18 residues. The CDR3 coding sequence is TGTGCCAGCAGCTTAGCGATCAAGGGGGCGAACGGGGCCAACGTCCTGACTTTC. The encoded protein is CASSLAIKGANGANVLTF.

This chain links TRBV5-6 with TRBJ1-2; no firm D call. The CDR3 is 13 residues long. V dropped 1 base and J dropped 4 bases, with 8 bases sitting between them. Looked up from germline, CDR1 is SGHDT and CDR2 is YYEEEE. CDR3 sequence: CASSLPAPYGYTF. In DNA form, the CDR3 reads TGTGCCAGCAGCTTGCCGGCCCCCTATGGCTACACCTTC.

The chain combines TRBV2 with TRBJ2-1, with D possibly TRBD2 on 5 matching bases. This CDR3 is 14 amino acids long. Germline CDR1 SNHLY, CDR2 FYNNEI. The V end lost 8 bases, the J end lost 5 bases, and 16 bases lay between the germline ends. The CDR3 loop reads CASLPPGMNNEQFF. The DNA of the CDR3 is TGTGCCAGCCTCCCCCCGGGGATGAACAATGAGCAGTTCTTC.

The genes are TRBV4-1 and TRBJ2-1; D remains ambiguous. CDR3 size: 15 residues. The ends were cut back, 3 bases at V and 0 bases at J, with 9 bases in the middle. Germline V gives CDR1 MGHRA, CDR2 YSYEKL. CDR3 bases: TGCGCCAGCAGCCATCACGGTAACTCCTACAATGAGCAGTTCTTC. Its protein is CASSHHGNSYNEQFF.